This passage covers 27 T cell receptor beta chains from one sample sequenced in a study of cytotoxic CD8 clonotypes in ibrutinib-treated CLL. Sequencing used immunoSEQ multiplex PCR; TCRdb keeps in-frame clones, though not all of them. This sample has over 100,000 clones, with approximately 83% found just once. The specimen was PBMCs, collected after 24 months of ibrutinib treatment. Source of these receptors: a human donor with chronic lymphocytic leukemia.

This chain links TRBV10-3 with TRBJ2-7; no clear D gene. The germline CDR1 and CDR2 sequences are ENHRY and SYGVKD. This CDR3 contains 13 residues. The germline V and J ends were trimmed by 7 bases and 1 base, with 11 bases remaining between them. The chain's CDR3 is CAINRAESYEQYF. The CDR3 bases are TGTGCCATCAATAGGGCTGAGTCCTACGAGCAGTACTTC.

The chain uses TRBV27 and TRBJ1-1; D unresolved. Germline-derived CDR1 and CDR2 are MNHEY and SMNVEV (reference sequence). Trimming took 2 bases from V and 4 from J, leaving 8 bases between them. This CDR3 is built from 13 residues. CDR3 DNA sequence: TGTGCCAGCAGTTTAGCTAGGTTCACTGAAGCTTTCTTT. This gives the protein CASSLARFTEAFF.

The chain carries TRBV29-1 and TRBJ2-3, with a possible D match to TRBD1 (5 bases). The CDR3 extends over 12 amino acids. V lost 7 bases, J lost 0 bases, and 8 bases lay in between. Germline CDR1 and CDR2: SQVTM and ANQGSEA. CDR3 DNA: TGCAGCGGAGACAGTAGCACAGATACGCAGTATTTT. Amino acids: CSGDSSTDTQYF.

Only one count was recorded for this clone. The CDR3 reads CASSPYSGRLSTDTQYF. CDR3 coding DNA: TGTGCCAGCAGCCCCTATAGCGGGAGGCTTAGCACAGATACGCAGTATTTT. V gene TRBV7-9 combines with J gene TRBJ2-3; TRBD2 agrees at 10 bases. Germline V lookup: CDR1 SEHNR, CDR2 FQNEAQ (reference sequence). With V trimmed by 5 bases and J by 0 bases, 8 bases remained unmatched. The CDR3 totals 17 residues.

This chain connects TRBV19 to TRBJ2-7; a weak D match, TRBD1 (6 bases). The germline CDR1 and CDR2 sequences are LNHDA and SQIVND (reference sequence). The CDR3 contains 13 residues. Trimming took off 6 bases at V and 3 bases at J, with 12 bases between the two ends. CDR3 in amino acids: CASSSGTHYEQYF. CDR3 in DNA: TGTGCCAGTAGCTCCGGGACACACTACGAGCAGTACTTC.

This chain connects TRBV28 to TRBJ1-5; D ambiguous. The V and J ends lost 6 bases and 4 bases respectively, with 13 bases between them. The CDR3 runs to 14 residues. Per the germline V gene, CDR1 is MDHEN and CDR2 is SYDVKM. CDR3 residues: CASRYEGKNQPQHF. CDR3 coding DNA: TGTGCCAGCAGGTATGAGGGAAAGAATCAGCCCCAGCATTTT. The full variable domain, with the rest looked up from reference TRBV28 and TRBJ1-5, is DVKVTQSSRYLVKRTGEKVFLECVQDMDHENMFWYRQDPGLGLRLIYFSYDVKMKEKGDIPEGYSVSREKKERFSLILESASTNQTSMYLCASRYEGKNQPQHFGDGTRLSIL.

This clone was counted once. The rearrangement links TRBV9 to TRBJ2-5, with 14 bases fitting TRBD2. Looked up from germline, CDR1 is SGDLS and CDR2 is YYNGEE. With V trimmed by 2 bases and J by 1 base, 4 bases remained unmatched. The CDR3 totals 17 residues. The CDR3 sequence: CASSVGTSGGLQETQYF. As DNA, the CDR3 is TGTGCCAGCAGCGTCGGGACTAGCGGGGGACTCCAAGAGACCCAGTACTTC.

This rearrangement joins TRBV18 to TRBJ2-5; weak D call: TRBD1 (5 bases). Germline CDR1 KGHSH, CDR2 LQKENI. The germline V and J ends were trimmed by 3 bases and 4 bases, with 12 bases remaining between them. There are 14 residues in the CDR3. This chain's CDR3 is CASSPAGFSETQYF. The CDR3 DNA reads TGTGCCAGCTCACCCGCAGGGTTTTCAGAGACCCAGTACTTC.

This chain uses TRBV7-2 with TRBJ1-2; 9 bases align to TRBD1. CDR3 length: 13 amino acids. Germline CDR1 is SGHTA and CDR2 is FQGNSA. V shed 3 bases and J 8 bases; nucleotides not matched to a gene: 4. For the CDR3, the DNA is TGTGCCAGCAGCTTGGGACAGGGTCGGGGCTACACCTTC. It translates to CASSLGQGRGYTF.

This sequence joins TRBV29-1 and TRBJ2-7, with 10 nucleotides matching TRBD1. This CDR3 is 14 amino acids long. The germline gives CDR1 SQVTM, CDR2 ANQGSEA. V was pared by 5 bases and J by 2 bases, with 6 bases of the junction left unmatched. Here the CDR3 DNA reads TGCAGCGTTCTTGGACAGGGGGGCGCCTACGAGCAGTACTTC. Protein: CSVLGQGGAYEQYF.

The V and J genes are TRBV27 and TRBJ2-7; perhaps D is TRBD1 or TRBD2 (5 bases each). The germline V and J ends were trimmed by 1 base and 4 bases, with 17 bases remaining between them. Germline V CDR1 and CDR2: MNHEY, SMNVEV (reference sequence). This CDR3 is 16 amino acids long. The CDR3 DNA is TGTGCCAGCAGTTTATACCCCCCCGGGACCCCGTACGAGCAGTACTTC. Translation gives CASSLYPPGTPYEQYF.

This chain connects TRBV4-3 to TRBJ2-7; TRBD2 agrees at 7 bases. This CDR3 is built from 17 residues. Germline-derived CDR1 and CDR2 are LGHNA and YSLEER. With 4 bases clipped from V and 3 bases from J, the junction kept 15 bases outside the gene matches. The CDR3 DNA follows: TGCGCCAGCAGCCGGAAGAGGTCGGGGGGTACTCTCTACGAGCAGTACTTC. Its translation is CASSRKRSGGTLYEQYF.

The CDR3 sequence is CASSETDRSSGANVLTF. CDR3 DNA: TGTGCCAGCAGCGAGACGGACAGGAGCTCTGGGGCCAACGTCCTGACTTTC. The rearrangement uses TRBV11-1 and TRBJ2-6, with 7 bases identical to TRBD1. The CDR3 runs to 17 residues. Looked up from germline, CDR1 is SGHAT and CDR2 is FQDESV (reference sequence). V trimming: 5 bases; J trimming: 0 bases; junction bases outside the gene matches: 7.

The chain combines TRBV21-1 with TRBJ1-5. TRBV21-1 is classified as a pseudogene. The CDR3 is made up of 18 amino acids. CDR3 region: CASSSRRQERNSNQPQHF. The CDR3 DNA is TGTGCCAGCAGCTCCCGACGGCAGGAGCGGAATAGCAATCAGCCCCAGCATTTT.

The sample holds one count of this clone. CDR3 nucleotides: TGTGCCAGCAGGAGACTAGCGGGGGGGACAGATACGCAGTATTTT. Translated: CASRRLAGGTDTQYF. V usage is TRBV2 and J usage is TRBJ2-3; 14 bases map to TRBD2. The length of the CDR3 is 15 residues. V gave up 6 bases and J gave up 3 bases; unmatched junction bases: 2. CDR1 is SNHLY and CDR2 is FYNNEI in the germline V gene.

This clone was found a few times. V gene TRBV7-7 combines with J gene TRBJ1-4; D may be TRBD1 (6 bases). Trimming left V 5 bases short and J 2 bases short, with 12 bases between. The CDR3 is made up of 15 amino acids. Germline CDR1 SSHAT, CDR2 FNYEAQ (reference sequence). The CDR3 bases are TGTGCCAGCAGCACACCCGACAGGACTAATGAAAAACTGTTTTTT. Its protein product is CASSTPDRTNEKLFF.

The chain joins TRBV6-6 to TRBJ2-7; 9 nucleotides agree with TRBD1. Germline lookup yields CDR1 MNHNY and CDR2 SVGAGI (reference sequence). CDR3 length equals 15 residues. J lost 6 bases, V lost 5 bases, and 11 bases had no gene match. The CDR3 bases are TGTGCCAGCAGTCCGACGACAGGGGGTGCGGGCGAGCAGTACTTC. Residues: CASSPTTGGAGEQYF.

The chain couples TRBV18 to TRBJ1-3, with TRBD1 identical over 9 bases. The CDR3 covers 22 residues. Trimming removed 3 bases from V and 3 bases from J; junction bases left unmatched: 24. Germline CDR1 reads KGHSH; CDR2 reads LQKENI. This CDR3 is CASSPTRGTGLFLPAHGNTIYF. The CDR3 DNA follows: TGTGCCAGCTCACCCACGAGAGGGACAGGGCTCTTTCTGCCAGCTCATGGAAACACCATATATTTT.

Here the CDR3 reads CASTRSGPGVYTQYF. In nucleotides, the CDR3 is TGTGCTAGTACCAGAAGTGGGCCTGGGGTGTATACGCAGTATTTT. The chain combines TRBV12-5 with TRBJ2-3; D is undetermined. The CDR3 length is 15 residues. CDR1 is LGHNT and CDR2 is FRNRAP in the germline V gene. V lost 8 bases to trimming and J lost 7 bases, with 22 bases between them.

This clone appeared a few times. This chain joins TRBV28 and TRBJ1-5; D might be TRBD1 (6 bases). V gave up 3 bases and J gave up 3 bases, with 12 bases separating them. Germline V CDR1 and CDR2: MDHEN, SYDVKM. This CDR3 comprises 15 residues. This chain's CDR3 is CASSLGTKANQPQHF. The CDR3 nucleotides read TGTGCCAGCAGTTTGGGGACAAAAGCCAATCAGCCCCAGCATTTT.

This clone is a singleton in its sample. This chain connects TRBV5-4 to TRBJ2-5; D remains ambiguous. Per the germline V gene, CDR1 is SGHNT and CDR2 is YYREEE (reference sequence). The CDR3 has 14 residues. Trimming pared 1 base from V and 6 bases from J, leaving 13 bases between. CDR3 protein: CASSLPGARKTQYF. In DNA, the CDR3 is TGTGCCAGCAGCTTGCCTGGTGCCCGGAAGACCCAGTACTTC.

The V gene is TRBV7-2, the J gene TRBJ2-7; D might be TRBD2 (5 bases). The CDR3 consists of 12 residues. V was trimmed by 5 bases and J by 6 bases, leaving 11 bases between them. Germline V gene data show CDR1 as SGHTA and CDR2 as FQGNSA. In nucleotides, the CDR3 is TGTGCCAGCAGCCAGTCCAGCGGCGAGCAGTACTTC. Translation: CASSQSSGEQYF.

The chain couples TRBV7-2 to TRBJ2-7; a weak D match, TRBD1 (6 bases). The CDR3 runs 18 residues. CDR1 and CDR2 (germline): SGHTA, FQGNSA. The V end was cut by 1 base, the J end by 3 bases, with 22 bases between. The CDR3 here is CASSLGLTDRPRDYEQYF. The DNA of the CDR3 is TGTGCCAGCAGCTTAGGGCTAACCGACAGGCCTAGGGACTACGAGCAGTACTTC.

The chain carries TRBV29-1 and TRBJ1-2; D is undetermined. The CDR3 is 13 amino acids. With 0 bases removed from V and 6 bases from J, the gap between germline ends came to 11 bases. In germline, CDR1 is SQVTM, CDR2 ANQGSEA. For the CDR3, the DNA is TGCAGCGTTGAAGACAGGATCCCAGATGGCTACACCTTC. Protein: CSVEDRIPDGYTF.

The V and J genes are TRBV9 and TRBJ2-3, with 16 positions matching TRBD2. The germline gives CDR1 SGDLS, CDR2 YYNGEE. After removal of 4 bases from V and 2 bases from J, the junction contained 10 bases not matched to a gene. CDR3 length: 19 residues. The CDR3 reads CASSPLGLAGGPNTDTQYF. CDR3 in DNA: TGTGCCAGCAGCCCCCTGGGACTAGCGGGGGGGCCGAACACAGATACGCAGTATTTT.

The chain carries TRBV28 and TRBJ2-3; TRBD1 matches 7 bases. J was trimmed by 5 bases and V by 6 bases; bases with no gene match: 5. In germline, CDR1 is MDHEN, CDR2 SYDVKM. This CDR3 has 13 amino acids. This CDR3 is CASRPDRVDTQYF. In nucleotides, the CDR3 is TGTGCCAGCAGGCCCGACAGGGTAGATACGCAGTATTTT.

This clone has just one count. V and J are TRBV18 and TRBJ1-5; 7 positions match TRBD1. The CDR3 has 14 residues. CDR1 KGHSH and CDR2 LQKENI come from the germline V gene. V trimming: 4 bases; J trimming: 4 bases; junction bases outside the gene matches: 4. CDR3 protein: CASSLGQPNQPQHF. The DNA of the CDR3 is TGTGCCAGCTCACTGGGACAGCCAAATCAGCCCCAGCATTTT.